This record looks at one T cell receptor (beta chain) sequence and its context. Its antigen is not identified. Given a much more abundant clone one base away, this may be a read error. Germline V gives CDR1 SGHRS, CDR2 YFSETQ. The CDR3 runs to 15 residues. Between the trimmed V and J ends, which lost 1 base and 7 bases, there was a span of 16 bases. Inclusion characteristics of ophthalmopathy patients comprised a Clinical Activity Score of at least 3, a NOSPECS grade of at least 4, and duration under 3 months. Regions amplified from RNA transcripts were the TCR beta CDR3 regions. First-round RT-PCR with HTBI primers amplified the TCR CDR3 region. TCRdb re-derived calls from the multiplex PCR reads in MiXCR, one entry per CDR3 protein. The sample holds about 600,000 distinct CDR3 sequences, roughly 16% seen once. The data belong to a study of T cells in Graves' hyperthyroidism and ophthalmopathy. Findings and caveats of the study: Ophthalmopathy was predicted by the model a median of about 6.5 months ahead of onset. Through a model of 13 V-J features, ophthalmopathy was separated from stable hyperthyroidism.

This TCR was sampled from a woman between 35 and 50 years old with Graves' ophthalmopathy. The J gene is TRBJ2-3, the V gene TRBV5-1, with a possible D match to TRBD1 (6 bases). Specimen: blood. The CDR3 loop reads CASSLRTEGWNTQYF. DNA for the CDR3: TGCGCCAGCAGCTTGAGGACAGAGGGCTGGAATACGCAGTATTTT. Together with reference TRBV5-1 and TRBJ2-3, the CDR3 gives the full variable domain: KAGVTQTPRYLIKTRGQQVTLSCSPISGHRSVSWYQQTPGQGLQFLFEYFSETQRNKGNFPGRFSGRQFSNSRSEMNVSTLELGDSALYLCASSLRTEGWNTQYFGPGTRLTVL.